The 16 T cell receptor beta chains below all came from one sample that was sequenced in a study of T cell responses to AZD1222 COVID-19 vaccine. Repertoires were generated with immunoSEQ multiplex PCR, while TCRdb's copy carries only in-frame clones and drops some. The profile shows 150,000 or so clones, 70% to 90% of them singletons. The specimen comprised peripheral blood, sampled 28 days after the second dose of the MenACWY control vaccine. The receptors derive from an adult who received the MenACWY meningococcal vaccine as a control.

V usage is TRBV9 and J usage is TRBJ2-6, with TRBD1 as a possible D gene (5 bases). CDR1 and CDR2 from the germline V gene are SGDLS and YYNGEE. This CDR3 is 16 amino acids long. V was pared by 3 bases and J by 2 bases, with 12 bases between. DNA of the CDR3: TGTGCCAGCAGCGCCCGATCAGGGACTGGGGCCAACGTCCTGACTTTC. Encoded protein: CASSARSGTGANVLTF.

The V and J genes are TRBV5-5 and TRBJ2-7, with D maybe TRBD2 (6 bases). The CDR3 is 13 residues long. Germline CDR1 SGHKS, CDR2 YYEKEE (reference sequence). Trimming pared 2 bases from V and 2 bases from J, leaving 8 bases between. DNA of the CDR3: TGTGCCAGCAGCTTCGGGAGACCCTACGAGCAGTACTTC. This gives the protein CASSFGRPYEQYF.

This clone occurred a few times. The chain is built from TRBV7-9 and TRBJ2-2; possibly TRBD2 for D (5 bases). CDR1 SEHNR and CDR2 FQNEAQ come from the germline V gene (reference sequence). The V end lost 2 bases, the J end lost 5 bases, and 15 bases lay between the germline ends. The CDR3 is 16 amino acids. The CDR3 protein is CASSLSASRRTGELFF. The CDR3 DNA follows: TGTGCCAGCAGCTTAAGTGCTAGCAGGAGGACCGGGGAGCTGTTTTTT.

This sequence joins TRBV30 and TRBJ1-5, with 8 nucleotides matching TRBD1. The V gene end was trimmed by 7 bases and the J gene end by 4 bases; junction bases not matched to a gene: 15. Per the germline V gene, CDR1 is GTSNPN and CDR2 is SVGIG (reference sequence). The CDR3 has 16 residues. CDR3 nucleotides: TGTGCCTCTACCTCCGGGACAGGACGAAGAAATCAGCCCCAGCATTTT. It specifies CASTSGTGRRNQPQHF.

This chain links TRBV15 with TRBJ2-5; 12 bases agree with TRBD1. Germline CDR1 LNHNV, CDR2 YYDKDF (reference sequence). V dropped 2 bases and J dropped 7; count of bases not matched to a gene: 11. CDR3 length: 17 residues. The CDR3 sequence: CATSRHQGTGGRLTQYF. The CDR3 DNA reads as TGTGCCACCAGCAGACACCAGGGGACAGGGGGCCGGTTGACCCAGTACTTC.

This rearrangement joins TRBV7-8 to TRBJ1-5; TRBD1 matches 9 bases. Germline V gene lookup returns CDR1 SGHVS and CDR2 FQNEAQ. The J segment lost 8 bases and the V segment lost 5 bases, leaving 10 bases of the junction unmatched. This CDR3 is 15 amino acids long. As DNA, the CDR3 is TGTGCCAGCAGCCCAAACCCAGGACAGGGGAAGCCCCAGCATTTT. Its translation is CASSPNPGQGKPQHF.

The table lists this clone with a count of one. The chain is built from TRBV19 and TRBJ2-6; D is uncertain. Germline V gene lookup returns CDR1 LNHDA and CDR2 SQIVND (reference sequence). The CDR3 is 15 amino acids. The V end lost 0 bases, the J end lost 1 base, and 4 bases lay between the germline ends. CDR3 region: CASSIERSGANVLTF. The CDR3 DNA reads as TGTGCCAGTAGTATAGAGAGATCTGGGGCCAACGTCCTGACTTTC.

V gene TRBV6-9 combines with J gene TRBJ1-2, with D perhaps matching TRBD1 (5 bases). CDR3 length equals 15 residues. Between the trimmed V and J ends, which lost 3 bases and 3 bases, there was a span of 14 bases. CDR1 and CDR2 from the germline V gene are MNHGY and SVAAGI. CDR3 in amino acids: CASSYGGDPDYGYTF. DNA of the CDR3: TGTGCCAGCAGTTACGGTGGGGACCCCGACTATGGCTACACCTTC.

J is TRBJ2-7 and V is TRBV3-1 (or the pseudogene TRBV3-2); D might be TRBD2 (6 bases). The CDR3 sequence is 15 residues long. The V gene's germline CDR1 is LGHDT and CDR2 YNNKEL (reference sequence). V lost 0 bases and J lost 6, with 15 bases in between. The CDR3 DNA reads as TGTGCCAGCAGCCAAGAAGTCTTAGGAGGGGTCGAGCAGTACTTC. This encodes CASSQEVLGGVEQYF.

This sequence joins TRBV11-3 and TRBJ2-2; TRBD2 matches 11 bases. The CDR3 runs 17 residues. Germline V CDR1 and CDR2: SGHNT, YENEEA. The ends lost 5 bases at V and 5 bases at J; junction bases unmatched: 10. CDR3 loop: CASSPPTSGEGTGELFF. In DNA, the CDR3 is TGTGCCAGCAGCCCACCGACTAGCGGGGAGGGGACCGGGGAGCTGTTTTTT.

This rearrangement joins TRBV4-3 to TRBJ2-7; no reliable D call. The V gene's germline CDR1 is LGHNA and CDR2 YSLEER. This CDR3 comprises 15 residues. The V and J ends lost 2 bases and 0 bases respectively, with 11 bases between them. The CDR3 sequence: CASSQNILLSYEQYF. CDR3 bases: TGCGCCAGCAGCCAAAATATACTCCTCTCCTACGAGCAGTACTTC.

This clone showed up just once. The V call is TRBV7-9, the J call TRBJ1-4, with TRBD1 as a possible D gene (6 bases). This CDR3 is 15 amino acids long. The germline V gene encodes CDR1 SEHNR and CDR2 FQNEAQ (reference sequence). Between the trimmed V and J ends, which lost 0 bases and 11 bases, there was a span of 16 bases. The CDR3 region is CASSLAPSDRGKLFF. The CDR3 DNA sequence: TGTGCCAGCAGCTTAGCCCCCTCGGACAGAGGGAAACTGTTTTTT. Full variable domain (missing parts from reference TRBV7-9 and TRBJ1-4): DTGVSQNPRHKITKRGQNVTFRCDPISEHNRLYWYRQTLGQGPEFLTYFQNEAQLEKSRLLSDRFSAERPKGSFSTLEIQRTEQGDSAMYLCASSLAPSDRGKLFFGSGTQLSVL.

This clone was picked up a small number of times. The chain is built from TRBV11-3 and TRBJ1-5; unclear D gene. V was shortened by 8 bases and J by 3 bases, with 5 bases between the two germline ends. This CDR3 is built from 11 residues. From germline, CDR1 is SGHNT and CDR2 YENEEA. The chain's CDR3 is CASAINQPQHF. In DNA form, the CDR3 reads TGTGCCAGCGCCATCAATCAGCCCCAGCATTTT.

The DNA of the CDR3 is TGCGCCAGCAGCTTATCCGGGAATGAGCAGTTCTTC. Residues: CASSLSGNEQFF. This chain links TRBV5-1 with TRBJ2-1; D gene ambiguous. The V gene's germline CDR1 is SGHRS and CDR2 YFSETQ. The length of the CDR3 is 12 residues. V was shortened by 2 bases and J by 7 bases, with 7 bases between the two germline ends. Combining the CDR3 with reference TRBV5-1 and TRBJ2-1 gives the whole variable domain KAGVTQTPRYLIKTRGQQVTLSCSPISGHRSVSWYQQTPGQGLQFLFEYFSETQRNKGNFPGRFSGRQFSNSRSEMNVSTLELGDSALYLCASSLSGNEQFFGPGTRLTVL.

The genes are TRBV6-1 and TRBJ2-3; maybe TRBD1 (6 bases). The germline gives CDR1 MNHNS, CDR2 SASEGT. CDR3 length: 13 residues. V was cut by 3 bases and J by 11 bases, with 15 bases left in between. The CDR3 nucleotides read TGTGCCAGCAGTGAGAATCGGGACATGGTGCAGTATTTT. Encoded protein: CASSENRDMVQYF.

This chain links TRBV7-9 with TRBJ1-4; TRBD1 is a possible D gene (6 bases). V was shortened by 6 bases and J by 5 bases, with 13 bases between the two germline ends. This CDR3 has 14 residues. The germline V gene has CDR1 SEHNR and CDR2 FQNEAQ (reference sequence). Here the CDR3 reads CASRPDRINEKLFF. CDR3 in DNA: TGTGCCAGCAGACCCGACAGGATCAATGAAAAACTGTTTTTT.